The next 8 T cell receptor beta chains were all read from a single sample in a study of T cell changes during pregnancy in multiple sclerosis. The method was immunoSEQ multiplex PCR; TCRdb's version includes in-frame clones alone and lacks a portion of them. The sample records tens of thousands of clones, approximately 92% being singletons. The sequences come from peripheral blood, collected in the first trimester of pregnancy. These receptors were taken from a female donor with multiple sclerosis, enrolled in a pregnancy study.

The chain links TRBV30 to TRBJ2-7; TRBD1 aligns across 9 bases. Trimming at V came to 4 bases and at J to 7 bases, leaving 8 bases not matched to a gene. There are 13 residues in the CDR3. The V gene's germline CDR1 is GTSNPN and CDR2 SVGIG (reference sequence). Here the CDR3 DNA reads TGTGCCTGGAATGCGGACAGGGGCTGGGAGCAGTACTTC. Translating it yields CAWNADRGWEQYF. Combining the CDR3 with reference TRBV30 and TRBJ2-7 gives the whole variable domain SQTIHQWPATLVQPVGSPLSLECTVEGTSNPNLYWYRQAAGRGLQLLFYSVGIGQISSEVPQNLSASRPQDRQFILSSKKLLLSDSGFYLCAWNADRGWEQYFGPGTRLTVT.

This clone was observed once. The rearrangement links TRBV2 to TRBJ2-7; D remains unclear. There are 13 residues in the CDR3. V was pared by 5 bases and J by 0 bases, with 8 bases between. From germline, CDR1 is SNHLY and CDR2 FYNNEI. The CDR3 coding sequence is TGTGCCAGCAGTCAAAGGAGCTCCTACGAGCAGTACTTC. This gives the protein CASSQRSSYEQYF.

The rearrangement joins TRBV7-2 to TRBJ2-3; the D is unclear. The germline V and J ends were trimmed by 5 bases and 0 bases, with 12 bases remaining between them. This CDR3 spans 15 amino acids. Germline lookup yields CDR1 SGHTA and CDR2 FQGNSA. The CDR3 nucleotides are TGTGCCAGCAGCCACCCTGGCGGTAGCACAGATACGCAGTATTTT. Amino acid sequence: CASSHPGGSTDTQYF.

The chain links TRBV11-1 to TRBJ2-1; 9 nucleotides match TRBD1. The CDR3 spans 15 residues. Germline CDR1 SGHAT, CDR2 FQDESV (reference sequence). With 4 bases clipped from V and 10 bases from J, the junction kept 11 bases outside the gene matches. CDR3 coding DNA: TGTGCCAGCAGCTCTGTCCCGGGACAGGGTCCGGAGCAGTTCTTC. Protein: CASSSVPGQGPEQFF. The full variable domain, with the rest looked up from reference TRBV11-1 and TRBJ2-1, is EAEVAQSPRYKITEKSQAVAFWCDPISGHATLYWYRQILGQGPELLVQFQDESVVDDSQLPKDRFSAERLKGVDSTLKIQPAELGDSAMYLCASSSVPGQGPEQFFGPGTRLTVL.

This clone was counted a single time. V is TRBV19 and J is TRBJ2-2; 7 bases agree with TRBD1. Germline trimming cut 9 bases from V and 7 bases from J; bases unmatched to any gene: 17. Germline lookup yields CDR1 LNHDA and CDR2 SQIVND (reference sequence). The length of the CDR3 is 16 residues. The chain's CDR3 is CASQRGETGWGGELFF. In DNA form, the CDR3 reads TGTGCCAGCCAGAGGGGCGAGACAGGGTGGGGCGGGGAGCTGTTTTTT.

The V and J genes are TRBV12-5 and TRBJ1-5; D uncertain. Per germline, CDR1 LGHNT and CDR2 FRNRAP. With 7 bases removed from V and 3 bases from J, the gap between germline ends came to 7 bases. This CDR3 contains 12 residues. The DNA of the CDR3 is TGTGCTAGTGTGGAGCTCAATCAGCCCCAGCATTTT. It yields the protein CASVELNQPQHF.

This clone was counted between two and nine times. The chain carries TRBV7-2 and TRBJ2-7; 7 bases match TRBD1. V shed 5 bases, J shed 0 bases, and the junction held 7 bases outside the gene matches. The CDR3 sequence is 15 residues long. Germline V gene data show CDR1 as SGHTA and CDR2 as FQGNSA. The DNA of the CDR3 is TGTGCCAGCAGCCTACAGGGGCTCGCCTCCTACGAGCAGTACTTC. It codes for CASSLQGLASYEQYF. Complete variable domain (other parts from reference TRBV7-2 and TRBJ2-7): GAGVSQSPSNKVTEKGKDVELRCDPISGHTALYWYRQSLGQGLEFLIYFQGNSAPDKSGLPSDRFSAERTGGSVSTLTIQRTQQEDSAVYLCASSLQGLASYEQYFGPGTRLTVT.

The CDR3 sequence: CASSQYSSGYSSYEQYF. DNA for the CDR3: TGTGCCAGCAGCCAATACTCTAGCGGATACTCCTCCTACGAGCAGTACTTC. V is TRBV4-2 and J is TRBJ2-7; 7 bases agree with TRBD2. The CDR3 loop spans 17 amino acids. The germline CDR1 and CDR2 sequences are LGHNA and YNFKEQ. Trimming removed 2 bases from V and 0 bases from J; junction bases left unmatched: 10.